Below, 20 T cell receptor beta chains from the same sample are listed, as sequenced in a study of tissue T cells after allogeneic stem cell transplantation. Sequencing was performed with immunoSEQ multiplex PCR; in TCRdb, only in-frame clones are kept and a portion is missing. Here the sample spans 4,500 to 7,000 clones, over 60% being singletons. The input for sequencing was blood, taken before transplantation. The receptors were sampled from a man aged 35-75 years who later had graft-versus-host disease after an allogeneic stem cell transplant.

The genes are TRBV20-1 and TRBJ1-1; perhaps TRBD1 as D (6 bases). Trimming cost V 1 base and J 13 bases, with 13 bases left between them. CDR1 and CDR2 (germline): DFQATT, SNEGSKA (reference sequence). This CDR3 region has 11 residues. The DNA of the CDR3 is TGCAGTGCTAGAGTGGGACACCCCCTTTTCTTT. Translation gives CSARVGHPLFF.

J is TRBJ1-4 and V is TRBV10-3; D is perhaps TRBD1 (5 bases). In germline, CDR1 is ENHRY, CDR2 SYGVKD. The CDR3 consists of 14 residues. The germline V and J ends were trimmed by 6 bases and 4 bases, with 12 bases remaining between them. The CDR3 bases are TGTGCCATCAGGCCGGGACGAGGTAATGAAAAACTGTTTTTT. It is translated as CAIRPGRGNEKLFF.

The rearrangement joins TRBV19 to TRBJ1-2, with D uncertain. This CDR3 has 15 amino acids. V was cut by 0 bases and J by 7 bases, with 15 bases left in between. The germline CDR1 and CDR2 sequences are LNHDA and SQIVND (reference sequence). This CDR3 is CASSIDVRVGGGYTF. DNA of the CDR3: TGTGCCAGTAGTATAGATGTCCGCGTAGGTGGTGGCTACACCTTC.

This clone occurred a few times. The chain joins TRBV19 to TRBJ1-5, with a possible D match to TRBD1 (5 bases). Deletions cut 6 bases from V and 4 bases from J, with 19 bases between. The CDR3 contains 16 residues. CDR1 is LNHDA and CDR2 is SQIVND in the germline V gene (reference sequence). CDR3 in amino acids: CASSREAAIRNQPQHF. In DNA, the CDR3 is TGTGCCAGTAGCAGGGAGGCAGCTATTAGGAATCAGCCCCAGCATTTT.

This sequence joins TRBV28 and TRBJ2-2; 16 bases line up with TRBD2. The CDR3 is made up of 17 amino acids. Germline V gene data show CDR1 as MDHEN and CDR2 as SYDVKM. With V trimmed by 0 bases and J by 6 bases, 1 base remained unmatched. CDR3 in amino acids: CASSLWGLAGGPGELFF. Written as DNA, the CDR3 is TGTGCCAGCAGTTTATGGGGACTAGCGGGAGGGCCCGGGGAGCTGTTTTTT.

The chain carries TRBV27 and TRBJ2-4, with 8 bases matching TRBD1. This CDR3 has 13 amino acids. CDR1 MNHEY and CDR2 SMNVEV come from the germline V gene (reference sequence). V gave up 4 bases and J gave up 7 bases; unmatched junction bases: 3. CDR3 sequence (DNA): TGTGCCAGCAGTTGGAGGACAGGGAACATTCAGTACTTC. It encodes CASSWRTGNIQYF.

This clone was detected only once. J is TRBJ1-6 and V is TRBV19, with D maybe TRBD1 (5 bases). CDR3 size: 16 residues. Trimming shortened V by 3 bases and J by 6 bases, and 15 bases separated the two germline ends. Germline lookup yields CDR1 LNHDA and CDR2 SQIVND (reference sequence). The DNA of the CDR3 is TGTGCCAGTAGTATCTCCCCGGGACGGTCTAATTCACCCCTCCACTTT. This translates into CASSISPGRSNSPLHF.

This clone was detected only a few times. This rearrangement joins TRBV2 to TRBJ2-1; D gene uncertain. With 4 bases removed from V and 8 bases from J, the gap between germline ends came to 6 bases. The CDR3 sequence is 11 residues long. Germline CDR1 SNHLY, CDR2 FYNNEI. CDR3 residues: CASSVLDEQFF. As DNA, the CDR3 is TGTGCCAGCAGTGTCCTGGATGAGCAGTTCTTC.

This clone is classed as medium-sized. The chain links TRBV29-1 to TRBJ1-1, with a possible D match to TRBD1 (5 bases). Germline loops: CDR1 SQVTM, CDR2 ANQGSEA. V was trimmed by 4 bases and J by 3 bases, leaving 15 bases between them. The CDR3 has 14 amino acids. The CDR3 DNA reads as TGCAGCGTTGCGGGGGGATCGGCTTACACTGAAGCTTTCTTT. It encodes CSVAGGSAYTEAFF.

The CDR3 nucleotides read TGTGCCAGCAGTTCCAATCCGACAGAGGGAGCTTTCTTT. It codes for CASSSNPTEGAFF. The chain uses TRBV6-5 and TRBJ1-1, with D tentatively TRBD1 (5 bases). This CDR3 is built from 13 residues. Germline V gene sequence: CDR1 MNHEY, CDR2 SVGAGI. V lost 4 bases, J lost 10 bases, and 16 bases lay in between.

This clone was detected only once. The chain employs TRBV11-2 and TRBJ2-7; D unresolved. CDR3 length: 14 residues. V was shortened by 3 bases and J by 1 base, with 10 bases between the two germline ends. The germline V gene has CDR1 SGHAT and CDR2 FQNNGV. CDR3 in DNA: TGTGCCAGCAGCTTCTCTGGGCCATCCTACGAGCAGTACTTC. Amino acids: CASSFSGPSYEQYF.

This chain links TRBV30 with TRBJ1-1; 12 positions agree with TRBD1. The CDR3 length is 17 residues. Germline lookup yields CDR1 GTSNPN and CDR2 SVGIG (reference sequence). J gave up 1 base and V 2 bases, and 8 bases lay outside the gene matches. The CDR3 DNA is TGTGCCTGGAGTTCCGGGACAGGGGGCGCTTGGAACACTGAAGCTTTCTTT. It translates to CAWSSGTGGAWNTEAFF. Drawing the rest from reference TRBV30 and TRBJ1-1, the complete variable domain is SQTIHQWPATLVQPVGSPLSLECTVEGTSNPNLYWYRQAAGRGLQLLFYSVGIGQISSEVPQNLSASRPQDRQFILSSKKLLLSDSGFYLCAWSSGTGGAWNTEAFFGQGTRLTVV.

The CDR3 sequence: CASSLEVGSSYNEQFF. CDR3 DNA: TGTGCCAGCAGCTTAGAAGTGGGTAGCTCCTACAATGAGCAGTTCTTC. The chain joins TRBV11-3 to TRBJ2-1, with D unresolved. CDR3 size: 16 residues. The germline V gene encodes CDR1 SGHNT and CDR2 YENEEA. Trimming shortened V by 0 bases and J by 0 bases, and 9 bases separated the two germline ends.

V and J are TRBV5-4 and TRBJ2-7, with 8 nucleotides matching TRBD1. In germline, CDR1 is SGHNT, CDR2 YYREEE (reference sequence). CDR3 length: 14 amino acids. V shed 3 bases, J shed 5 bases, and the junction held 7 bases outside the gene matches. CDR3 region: CASSSGQGWDEQYF. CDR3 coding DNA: TGTGCCAGCAGCTCCGGACAGGGTTGGGACGAGCAGTACTTC.

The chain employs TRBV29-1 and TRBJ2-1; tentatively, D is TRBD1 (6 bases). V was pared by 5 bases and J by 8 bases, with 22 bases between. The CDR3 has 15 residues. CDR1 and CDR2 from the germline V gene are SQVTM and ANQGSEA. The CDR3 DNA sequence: TGCAGCGTTACCCCTCAGGACAGTAGTTTCCATGAGCAGTTCTTC. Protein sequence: CSVTPQDSSFHEQFF.

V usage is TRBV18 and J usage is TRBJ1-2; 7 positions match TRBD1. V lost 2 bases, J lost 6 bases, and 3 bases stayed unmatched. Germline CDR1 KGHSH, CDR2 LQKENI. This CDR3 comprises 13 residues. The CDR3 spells CASSPNRGDGYTF. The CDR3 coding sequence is TGTGCCAGCTCACCAAACAGGGGAGATGGCTACACCTTC.

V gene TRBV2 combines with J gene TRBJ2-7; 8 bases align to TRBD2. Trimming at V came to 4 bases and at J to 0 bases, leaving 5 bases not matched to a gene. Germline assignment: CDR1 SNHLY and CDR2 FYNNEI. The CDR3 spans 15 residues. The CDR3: CASSGTGGYSYEQYF. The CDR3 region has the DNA TGTGCCAGCAGTGGGACGGGAGGGTACTCCTACGAGCAGTACTTC. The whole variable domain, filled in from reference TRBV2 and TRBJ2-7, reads EPEVTQTPSHQVTQMGQEVILRCVPISNHLYFYWYRQILGQKVEFLVSFYNNEISEKSEIFDDQFSVERPDGSNFTLKIRSTKLEDSAMYFCASSGTGGYSYEQYFGPGTRLTVT.

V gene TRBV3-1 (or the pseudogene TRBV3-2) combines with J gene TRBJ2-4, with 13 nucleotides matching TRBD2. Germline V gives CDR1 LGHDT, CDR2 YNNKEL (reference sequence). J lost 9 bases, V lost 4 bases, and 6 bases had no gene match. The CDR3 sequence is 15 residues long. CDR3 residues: CASSPRTSGSAIQYF. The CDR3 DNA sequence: TGTGCCAGCAGCCCTCGGACTAGCGGGAGTGCCATTCAGTACTTC.

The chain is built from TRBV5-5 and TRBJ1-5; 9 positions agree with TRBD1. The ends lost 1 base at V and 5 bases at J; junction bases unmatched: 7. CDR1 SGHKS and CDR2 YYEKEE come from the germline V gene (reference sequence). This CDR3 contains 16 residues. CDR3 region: CASSLYMGQGDQPQHF. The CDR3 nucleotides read TGTGCCAGCAGCTTGTATATGGGACAGGGAGATCAGCCCCAGCATTTT.

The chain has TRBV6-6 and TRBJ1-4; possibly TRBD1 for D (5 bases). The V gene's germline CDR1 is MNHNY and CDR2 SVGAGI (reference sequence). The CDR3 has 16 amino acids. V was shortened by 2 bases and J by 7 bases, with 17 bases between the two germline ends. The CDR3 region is CASSYTWPGRGEKLFF. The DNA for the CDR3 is TGTGCCAGCAGTTACACATGGCCAGGGCGAGGTGAAAAACTGTTTTTT.